This T cell receptor beta chain was identified in a study of control samples from healthy donors and cancer patients. Profiled with immunoSEQ multiplex PCR; TCRdb holds only in-frame clones, not every one. The sample holds 70,000 or so clones, roughly 84% seen once. CDR1 is SNHLY, CDR2 FYNNEI, per germline. V lost 6 bases, J lost 3 bases, and 9 bases lay in between. The CDR3 runs 12 residues. The chain combines TRBV2 with TRBJ2-7; the D is unclear. This TCR was sampled from a man between 50 and 59 years old in good health. The sequencing sample was made of blood. CDR3 nucleotides: TGTGCCAGCAGCCGAATTAGCTACGAGCAGTACTTC. Its translation: CASSRISYEQYF.